This T cell receptor beta chain was captured in a study of shared clonotypes between healthy human individuals. Looked up from germline, CDR1 is LNHDA and CDR2 is SQIVND (reference sequence). Between the trimmed V and J ends, which lost 8 bases and 0 bases, there was a span of 17 bases. This CDR3 comprises 16 residues. Profiled with immunoSEQ multiplex PCR; TCRdb holds only in-frame clones, not every one. The sample lists roughly 680,000 clones, about two thirds occurring once. The chain is built from TRBV19 and TRBJ1-3, with D possibly matching TRBD1 (6 bases). The material sequenced was memory CD4+ T cells sorted from blood. Stated subset: CD45RA-negative fraction. The sequence was obtained from a woman aged 30 to 39 in good health. The CDR3 DNA reads TGTGCCAGTGAAGCGGGGACGGGACACTCTGGAAACACCATATATTTT. Protein sequence: CASEAGTGHSGNTIYF.